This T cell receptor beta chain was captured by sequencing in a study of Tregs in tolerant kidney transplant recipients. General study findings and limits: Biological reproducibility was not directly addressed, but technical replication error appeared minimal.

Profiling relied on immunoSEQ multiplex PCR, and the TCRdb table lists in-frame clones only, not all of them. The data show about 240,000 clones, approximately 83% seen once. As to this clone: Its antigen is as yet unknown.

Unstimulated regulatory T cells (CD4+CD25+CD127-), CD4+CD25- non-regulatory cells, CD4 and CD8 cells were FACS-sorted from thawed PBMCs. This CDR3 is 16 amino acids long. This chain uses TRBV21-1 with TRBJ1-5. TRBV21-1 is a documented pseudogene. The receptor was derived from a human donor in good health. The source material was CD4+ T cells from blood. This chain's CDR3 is CASSYSARGGGQPQHF. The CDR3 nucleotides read TGTGCCAGCAGCTATTCAGCCAGGGGGGGAGGTCAGCCCCAGCATTTT.